The TCR beta chain under discussion was sequenced for a study of T cell repertoires in cytomegalovirus infection. Overall study context: Public TCR beta signatures indicated both CMV infection and matching HLA type.

V shed 6 bases and J 7 bases; nucleotides not matched to a gene: 9. The CDR3 consists of 15 residues. CDR1 MDHEN and CDR2 SYDVKM come from the germline V gene. One entry per CDR3 protein, called by TCRdb with MiXCR from the reads. The sample lists around 740,000 distinct CDR3 sequences, approximately 34% occurring once. V usage is TRBV28 and J usage is TRBJ1-6; 7 nucleotides match TRBD1. The sample consisted of PBMCs. The source is a human donor in good health (CMV status not recorded). Some clones in this sample may be carry-over from other donors' samples. The CDR3 sequence is CASRGGQPQNSPLHF. The CDR3 region has the DNA TGTGCCAGCAGGGGGGGACAGCCACAGAATTCACCCCTCCACTTT. The full variable domain, in which reference TRBV28 and TRBJ1-6 provide the parts outside the CDR3, is DVKVTQSSRYLVKRTGEKVFLECVQDMDHENMFWYRQDPGLGLRLIYFSYDVKMKEKGDIPEGYSVSREKKERFSLILESASTNQTSMYLCASRGGQPQNSPLHFGNGTRLTVT.